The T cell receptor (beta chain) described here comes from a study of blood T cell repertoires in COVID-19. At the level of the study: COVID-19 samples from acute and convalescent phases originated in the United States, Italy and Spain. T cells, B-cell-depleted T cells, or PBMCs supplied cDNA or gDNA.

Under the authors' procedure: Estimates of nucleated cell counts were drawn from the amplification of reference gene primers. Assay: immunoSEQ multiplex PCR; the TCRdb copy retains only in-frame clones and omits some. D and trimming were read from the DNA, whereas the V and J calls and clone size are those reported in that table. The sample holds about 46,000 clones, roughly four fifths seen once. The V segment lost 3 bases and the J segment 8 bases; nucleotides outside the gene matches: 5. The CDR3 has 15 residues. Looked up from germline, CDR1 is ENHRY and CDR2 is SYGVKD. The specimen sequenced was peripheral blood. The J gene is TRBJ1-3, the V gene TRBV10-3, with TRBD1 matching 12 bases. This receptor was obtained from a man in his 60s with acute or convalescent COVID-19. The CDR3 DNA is TGTGCCATCAGTGATCCGGGACAGGGGGCTGACACCATATATTTT. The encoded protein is CAISDPGQGADTIYF.